This TCR beta chain was recovered during a study of blood T cells in healthy people across ages. Germline trimming cut 10 bases from V and 0 bases from J; bases unmatched to any gene: 5. The CDR3 is 13 amino acids. CDR1 is MDHEN, CDR2 SYDVKM, per germline. The second PCR ran about 6 to 11 cycles with a sample-barcoded 5' primer and J-beta primers. MiXCR, applied by TCRdb to the 5' RACE reads, yields one record per CDR3 protein. The sample records about 1,500,000 distinct CDR3 sequences, approximately 40% being singletons. V usage is TRBV28 and J usage is TRBJ2-7; 8 nucleotides line up with TRBD1. The clonotype was recovered from a woman between 18 and 29 years old in good health. Sequenced input: blood. The CDR3: CATTGQGSYEQYF. The CDR3 region has the DNA TGTGCCACAACAGGACAGGGCTCCTACGAGCAGTACTTC.